This TCR beta chain was sequenced during a study of graft-versus-host responses after intestinal transplantation. The ends were cut back, 4 bases at V and 1 base at J, with 14 bases in the middle. The CDR3 runs 16 residues. Germline V CDR1 and CDR2: SGHRS, YFSETQ. Comments on this clone: What it recognizes is unknown.

General study points: GvH clones were found in recipient marrow; some appeared first in ileum or blood.

Data came from immunoSEQ multiplex PCR; TCRdb stores just in-frame clones and leaves some out. This table holds 100,000 to 140,000 clones, roughly 87% found once. The receptor comes from a human donor who was the organ donor for an intestinal transplant. V is TRBV5-1 and J is TRBJ2-2, with D possibly being TRBD1 or TRBD2 (5 bases each). The sample in question was unstimulated CD4+ T cells sorted from spleen or lymph node cells, obtained before transplant. Written as DNA, the CDR3 is TGCGCCAGCAGCATACCGGGACGGGTGAACACCGGGGAGCTGTTTTTT. This translates into CASSIPGRVNTGELFF. Together with reference TRBV5-1 and TRBJ2-2, the CDR3 gives the full variable domain: KAGVTQTPRYLIKTRGQQVTLSCSPISGHRSVSWYQQTPGQGLQFLFEYFSETQRNKGNFPGRFSGRQFSNSRSEMNVSTLELGDSALYLCASSIPGRVNTGELFFGEGSRLTVL.